This is a list of T cell receptor beta chains from one sample in a study of shared clonotypes between healthy human individuals. TCRdb keeps only in-frame clones here, not all; method: immunoSEQ multiplex PCR. The sample comprises around 2.1 million clones, 95% of which are singletons, and approximately 0.13% rests with the top ten. The sequenced sample was naive CD4+ T cells sorted from blood. The receptors stem from a man between 18 and 29 years old in good health. The CDR3 runs from the conserved cysteine through the conserved F or W. The order of the fields is D gene, J gene, clone size, V gene, CDR3 protein, CDR3 DNA. The D gene is left open where the match is weak. Clone sizes are given selectively: once, few, many, or a class where the clone is expanded.

d_call: NA
j_call: TRBJ1-2
clone_size: NA
v_call: TRBV25-1
cdr3_aa: CASNLANYGYTF
cdr3_nt: TGTGCCAGCAACTTAGCTAACTATGGCTACACCTTC

d_call: TRBD2
j_call: TRBJ2-7
clone_size: once
v_call: TRBV7-9
cdr3_aa: CASSPRRGVSYEQYF
cdr3_nt: TGTGCCAGCAGCCCTCGGCGGGGGGTTTCCTACGAGCAGTACTTC

d_call: TRBD2
j_call: TRBJ2-7
clone_size: NA
v_call: TRBV28
cdr3_aa: CASSESQRGLRLEQYF
cdr3_nt: TGTGCCAGCAGCGAGAGCCAGCGGGGACTTCGTCTGGAGCAGTACTTC

d_call: NA
j_call: TRBJ1-4
clone_size: NA
v_call: TRBV11-2
cdr3_aa: CASSRGGTNEKLFF
cdr3_nt: TGTGCCAGCAGCCGGGGGGGCACTAATGAAAAACTGTTTTTT

d_call: TRBD2
j_call: TRBJ2-3
clone_size: NA
v_call: TRBV29-1
cdr3_aa: CSVLGLAGGPGTDTQYF
cdr3_nt: TGCAGCGTTCTGGGACTAGCGGGGGGCCCGGGCACAGATACGCAGTATTTT

d_call: TRBD1
j_call: TRBJ2-7
clone_size: NA
v_call: TRBV5-4
cdr3_aa: CASSFGTGPREQYF
cdr3_nt: TGTGCCAGCAGCTTCGGGACAGGGCCACGCGAGCAGTACTTC

d_call: NA
j_call: TRBJ2-7
clone_size: once
v_call: TRBV18
cdr3_aa: CASSPPGGGYYEQYF
cdr3_nt: TGTGCCAGCTCACCACCGGGAGGGGGATACTACGAGCAGTACTTC

d_call: NA
j_call: TRBJ1-4
clone_size: NA
v_call: TRBV6-5
cdr3_aa: CASSYGSAANEKLFF
cdr3_nt: TGTGCCAGCAGTTATGGGTCTGCGGCTAATGAAAAACTGTTTTTT

d_call: NA
j_call: TRBJ2-3
clone_size: once
v_call: TRBV6-5
cdr3_aa: CASSYLSGADTQYF
cdr3_nt: TGTGCCAGCAGTTACCTTTCAGGGGCAGATACGCAGTATTTT

d_call: TRBD2
j_call: TRBJ2-1
clone_size: NA
v_call: TRBV5-1
cdr3_aa: CASSFGGGVSGEQFF
cdr3_nt: TGCGCCAGCAGCTTTGGCGGGGGGGTTTCTGGTGAGCAGTTCTTC

d_call: TRBD1
j_call: TRBJ1-2
clone_size: NA
v_call: TRBV28
cdr3_aa: CASSFRQGSGGYTF
cdr3_nt: TGTGCCAGCAGTTTTCGACAGGGGAGTGGTGGCTACACCTTC

d_call: NA
j_call: TRBJ2-5
clone_size: NA
v_call: TRBV18
cdr3_aa: CASSYNTGFVQETQYF
cdr3_nt: TGTGCCAGCTCATATAACACAGGGTTTGTTCAAGAGACCCAGTACTTC

d_call: TRBD1
j_call: TRBJ2-1
clone_size: NA
v_call: TRBV6-1
cdr3_aa: CASRETQGIGDYNEQFF
cdr3_nt: TGTGCCAGCAGGGAAACACAGGGGATTGGGGATTACAATGAGCAGTTCTTC

d_call: NA
j_call: TRBJ1-2
clone_size: NA
v_call: TRBV5-4
cdr3_aa: CASSLGGVRTNYGYTF
cdr3_nt: TGTGCCAGCAGCTTGGGCGGGGTAAGAACTAACTATGGCTACACCTTC

d_call: NA
j_call: TRBJ1-5
clone_size: NA
v_call: TRBV7-2
cdr3_aa: CASSPGGGGNQPQHF
cdr3_nt: TGTGCCAGCAGCCCGGGAGGGGGTGGGAATCAGCCCCAGCATTTT

d_call: NA
j_call: TRBJ1-2
clone_size: few
v_call: TRBV9
cdr3_aa: CASTKGQANYGYTF
cdr3_nt: TGTGCCAGCACAAAGGGGCAGGCCAACTATGGCTACACCTTC

d_call: NA
j_call: TRBJ1-1
clone_size: NA
v_call: TRBV28
cdr3_aa: CASSSFGGGASTEAFF
cdr3_nt: TGTGCCAGCAGTTCTTTTGGAGGGGGGGCAAGCACTGAAGCTTTCTTT

d_call: NA
j_call: TRBJ1-1
clone_size: NA
v_call: TRBV5-1
cdr3_aa: CASSLALSGLYDEAFF
cdr3_nt: TGCGCCAGCAGCTTGGCCCTATCTGGACTGTATGATGAAGCTTTCTTT

d_call: NA
j_call: TRBJ1-6
clone_size: once
v_call: TRBV7-2
cdr3_aa: CASSFPGGSSPLHF
cdr3_nt: TGTGCCAGCAGCTTTCCGGGGGGAAGTTCACCCCTCCACTTT

d_call: TRBD1
j_call: TRBJ1-5
clone_size: NA
v_call: TRBV10-3
cdr3_aa: CAISERGRGETQPQHF
cdr3_nt: TGTGCCATCAGTGAGCGGGGCAGGGGGGAAACTCAGCCCCAGCATTTT

d_call: TRBD1
j_call: TRBJ2-7
clone_size: NA
v_call: TRBV27
cdr3_aa: CASSRTGGFEQYF
cdr3_nt: TGTGCCAGCAGTCGGACAGGGGGTTTCGAGCAGTACTTC

d_call: NA
j_call: TRBJ2-3
clone_size: NA
v_call: TRBV11-2
cdr3_aa: CASSFRVDTQYF
cdr3_nt: TGTGCCAGCAGCTTTCGGGTGGATACGCAGTATTTT

d_call: TRBD1
j_call: TRBJ2-5
clone_size: NA
v_call: TRBV7-2
cdr3_aa: CASSLDRGGETQYF
cdr3_nt: TGTGCCAGCAGCCTGGACAGGGGTGGGGAGACCCAGTACTTC

d_call: NA
j_call: TRBJ2-5
clone_size: NA
v_call: TRBV5-4
cdr3_aa: CASSLDGRGRETQYF
cdr3_nt: TGTGCCAGCAGCTTGGACGGCAGGGGGAGGGAGACCCAGTACTTC

d_call: NA
j_call: TRBJ2-7
clone_size: NA
v_call: TRBV5-1
cdr3_aa: CASSDRNYEQYF
cdr3_nt: TGCGCCAGCAGCGATAGAAACTACGAGCAGTACTTC

d_call: TRBD1
j_call: TRBJ1-6
clone_size: NA
v_call: TRBV10-3
cdr3_aa: CAISESVQGDGALHF
cdr3_nt: TGTGCCATCAGTGAGTCGGTACAGGGGGATGGGGCCCTCCACTTT

d_call: NA
j_call: TRBJ2-6
clone_size: NA
v_call: TRBV5-1
cdr3_aa: CASSSGHSGANVLTF
cdr3_nt: TGCGCCAGCAGCTCCGGACACTCTGGGGCCAACGTCCTGACTTTC

d_call: TRBD1
j_call: TRBJ2-2
clone_size: NA
v_call: TRBV9
cdr3_aa: CASSGGTGNTGELFF
cdr3_nt: TGTGCCAGCAGCGGGGGGACAGGGAACACCGGGGAGCTGTTTTTT

d_call: TRBD1
j_call: TRBJ1-2
clone_size: NA
v_call: TRBV18
cdr3_aa: CASSPRQGADGYTF
cdr3_nt: TGTGCCAGCTCACCACGGCAGGGGGCGGATGGCTACACCTTC

d_call: NA
j_call: TRBJ1-1
clone_size: NA
v_call: TRBV21-1
cdr3_aa: CASSQNLGQGGPGTEAFF
cdr3_nt: TGTGCCAGCAGCCAAAACCTAGGACAGGGTGGACCGGGCACTGAAGCTTTCTTT

d_call: TRBD1
j_call: TRBJ1-1
clone_size: NA
v_call: TRBV5-1
cdr3_aa: CASSPVPGTGEAFF
cdr3_nt: TGCGCCAGCAGCCCGGTCCCCGGGACAGGTGAAGCTTTCTTT

d_call: NA
j_call: TRBJ1-5
clone_size: NA
v_call: TRBV18
cdr3_aa: CASSGIGTQYQPQHF
cdr3_nt: TGTGCCAGCTCAGGGATCGGGACCCAGTATCAGCCCCAGCATTTT

d_call: TRBD1
j_call: TRBJ2-3
clone_size: NA
v_call: TRBV7-9
cdr3_aa: CASSVQTGFTDTQYF
cdr3_nt: TGTGCCAGCAGCGTGCAGACAGGGTTCACAGATACGCAGTATTTT

d_call: TRBD1
j_call: TRBJ1-5
clone_size: NA
v_call: TRBV13
cdr3_aa: CASSLGPGQGSNQPQHF
cdr3_nt: TGTGCCAGCAGCTTAGGTCCGGGACAGGGGAGCAATCAGCCCCAGCATTTT

d_call: NA
j_call: TRBJ1-5
clone_size: NA
v_call: TRBV11-2
cdr3_aa: CASSPGDRPNQPQHF
cdr3_nt: TGTGCCAGCAGCCCCGGAGATCGGCCCAATCAGCCCCAGCATTTT

d_call: NA
j_call: TRBJ2-5
clone_size: NA
v_call: TRBV18
cdr3_aa: CASSQEQETQYF
cdr3_nt: TGTGCCAGCTCACAGGAACAAGAGACCCAGTACTTC

d_call: NA
j_call: TRBJ2-2
clone_size: NA
v_call: TRBV30
cdr3_aa: CAWSRASTGELFF
cdr3_nt: TGTGCCTGGAGTCGGGCTAGCACCGGGGAGCTGTTTTTT

d_call: NA
j_call: TRBJ2-7
clone_size: NA
v_call: TRBV6-5
cdr3_aa: CASKREHEQYF
cdr3_nt: TGTGCCAGCAAGAGAGAGCACGAGCAGTACTTC

d_call: TRBD2
j_call: TRBJ2-7
clone_size: NA
v_call: TRBV6-4
cdr3_aa: CTKREYSYEQYF
cdr3_nt: TGCACAAAGCGGGAGTACTCCTACGAGCAGTACTTC

d_call: NA
j_call: TRBJ1-1
clone_size: once
v_call: TRBV5-1
cdr3_aa: CASRSSGGNTEAFF
cdr3_nt: TGCGCCAGCAGGAGTAGCGGGGGGAACACTGAAGCTTTCTTT

d_call: TRBD2
j_call: TRBJ2-1
clone_size: once
v_call: TRBV6-1
cdr3_aa: CASSERLAGDSYNEQFF
cdr3_nt: TGTGCCAGCAGTGAAAGACTAGCGGGGGACTCCTACAATGAGCAGTTCTTC

d_call: NA
j_call: TRBJ1-1
clone_size: NA
v_call: TRBV19
cdr3_aa: CASKVLGALNTEAFF
cdr3_nt: TGTGCCAGTAAGGTACTAGGAGCTCTGAACACTGAAGCTTTCTTT

d_call: NA
j_call: TRBJ2-1
clone_size: NA
v_call: TRBV10-3
cdr3_aa: CAISGSEYNEQFF
cdr3_nt: TGTGCCATCAGTGGCTCAGAATACAATGAGCAGTTCTTC

d_call: NA
j_call: TRBJ2-2
clone_size: NA
v_call: TRBV30
cdr3_aa: CAWSSLGGELFF
cdr3_nt: TGTGCCTGGAGTTCGCTGGGCGGGGAGCTGTTTTTT

d_call: TRBD2
j_call: TRBJ2-1
clone_size: NA
v_call: TRBV2
cdr3_aa: CASSPRLAGERGYNEQFF
cdr3_nt: TGTGCCAGCAGTCCCCGACTAGCGGGAGAAAGGGGTTACAATGAGCAGTTCTTC

d_call: NA
j_call: TRBJ2-1
clone_size: NA
v_call: TRBV2
cdr3_aa: CASSTGTYNEQFF
cdr3_nt: TGTGCCAGCAGTACCGGGACCTACAATGAGCAGTTCTTC

d_call: TRBD1
j_call: TRBJ2-7
clone_size: NA
v_call: TRBV25-1
cdr3_aa: CASRQTGASYEQYF
cdr3_nt: TGTGCCAGCAGACAGACAGGGGCATCGTACGAGCAGTACTTC

d_call: TRBD2
j_call: TRBJ2-7
clone_size: once
v_call: TRBV5-4
cdr3_aa: CASSQGLAASYEQYF
cdr3_nt: TGTGCCAGCAGCCAGGGACTAGCGGCTTCCTACGAGCAGTACTTC

d_call: NA
j_call: TRBJ2-3
clone_size: NA
v_call: TRBV5-4
cdr3_aa: CASSREKADTQYF
cdr3_nt: TGTGCCAGCAGCCGTGAGAAAGCAGATACGCAGTATTTT

d_call: NA
j_call: TRBJ2-1
clone_size: NA
v_call: TRBV20-1
cdr3_aa: CSASVEQFF
cdr3_nt: TGCAGTGCTAGTGTTGAGCAGTTCTTC

d_call: NA
j_call: TRBJ1-5
clone_size: NA
v_call: TRBV19
cdr3_aa: CASSIGWQLSNQPQHF
cdr3_nt: TGTGCCAGTAGTATAGGATGGCAGCTTAGCAATCAGCCCCAGCATTTT

d_call: NA
j_call: TRBJ2-3
clone_size: NA
v_call: TRBV19
cdr3_aa: CASSGATGASTDTQYF
cdr3_nt: TGTGCCAGTAGTGGGGCAACGGGGGCCAGCACAGATACGCAGTATTTT

d_call: NA
j_call: TRBJ2-7
clone_size: NA
v_call: TRBV2
cdr3_aa: CASNGDSYEQYF
cdr3_nt: TGTGCCAGCAATGGGGATTCCTACGAGCAGTACTTC

d_call: TRBD2
j_call: TRBJ2-7
clone_size: NA
v_call: TRBV11-3
cdr3_aa: CATPGLAGGHSYEQYF
cdr3_nt: TGTGCCACCCCGGGACTAGCGGGAGGCCACTCCTACGAGCAGTACTTC

d_call: TRBD2
j_call: TRBJ2-3
clone_size: NA
v_call: TRBV14
cdr3_aa: CASSQGRTPGTSVRRLTDTQYF
cdr3_nt: TGTGCCAGCAGCCAAGGACGTACACCCGGGACTAGCGTGAGAAGACTCACAGATACGCAGTATTTT